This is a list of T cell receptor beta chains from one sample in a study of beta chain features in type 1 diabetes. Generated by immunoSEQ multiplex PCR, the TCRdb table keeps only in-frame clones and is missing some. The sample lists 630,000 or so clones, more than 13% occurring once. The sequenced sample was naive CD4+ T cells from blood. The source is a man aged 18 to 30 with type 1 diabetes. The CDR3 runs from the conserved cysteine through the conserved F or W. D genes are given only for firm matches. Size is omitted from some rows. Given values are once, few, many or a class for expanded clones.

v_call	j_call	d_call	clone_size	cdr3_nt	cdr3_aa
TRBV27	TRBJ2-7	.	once	TGTGCCAGCAGTTTAGGTCCGGATACCGAGCAGTACTTC	CASSLGPDTEQYF
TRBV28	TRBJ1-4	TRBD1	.	TGTGCCAGCAGTATACAGGGGAAGGCTGAAAAACTGTTTTTT	CASSIQGKAEKLFF
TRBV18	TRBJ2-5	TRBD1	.	TGTGCCAGCTCACTAGCACCCGGGACAGGGGAAGGAGAGACCCAGTACTTC	CASSLAPGTGEGETQYF
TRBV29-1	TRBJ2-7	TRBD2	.	TGCAGCGTTCACCTCCCGGGGGGAATAGACTACGAGCAGTACTTC	CSVHLPGGIDYEQYF
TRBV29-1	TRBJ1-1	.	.	TGCAGCGCCCTGGGACATTTGAACACTGAAGCTTTCTTT	CSALGHLNTEAFF
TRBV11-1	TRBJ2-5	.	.	TGTGCCAGCAGCTTAGGAACAGGGTCGGAGACCCAGTACTTC	CASSLGTGSETQYF
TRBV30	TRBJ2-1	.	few	TGTGCCTGGAGTGAGGCCCACAATGAGCAGTTCTTC	CAWSEAHNEQFF
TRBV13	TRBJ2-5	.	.	TGTGCCAGCAGCTTAGAGGCCAGGGAACAAGAGACCCAGTACTTC	CASSLEAREQETQYF
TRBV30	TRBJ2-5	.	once	TGTGCCTGGAGTAGCTTTGGGGGGGAGACCCAGTACTTC	CAWSSFGGETQYF
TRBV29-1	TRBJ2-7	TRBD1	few	TGCAGCGTCATCACCGGGACAGGGGACTACGAGCAGTACTTC	CSVITGTGDYEQYF
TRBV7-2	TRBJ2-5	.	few	TGTGCCAGCAGCATCAGGGTCTCCAAAGAGACCCAGTACTTC	CASSIRVSKETQYF
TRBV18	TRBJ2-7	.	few	TGTGCCAGCTCACCAGGGGATGGCGAGCAGTACTTC	CASSPGDGEQYF
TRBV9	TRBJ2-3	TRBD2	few	TGTGCCAGCAGCTCACCTAGCGGGGGGGCTATCGCAGATACGCAGTATTTT	CASSSPSGGAIADTQYF
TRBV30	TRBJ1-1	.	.	TGTGCCTGGAGAACCGCAGGGAACACTGAAGCTTTCTTT	CAWRTAGNTEAFF
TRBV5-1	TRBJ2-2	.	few	TGCGCCAGCAGCTTCAAGGGTGACGGGGAGCTGTTTTTT	CASSFKGDGELFF
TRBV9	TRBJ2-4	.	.	TGTGCCAGCAGCACCAGGGGATTTGGAAACATTCAGTACTTC	CASSTRGFGNIQYF
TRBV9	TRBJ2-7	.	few	TGTGCCAGCAGCGCAACCCAGGGCTACGAGCAGTACTTC	CASSATQGYEQYF
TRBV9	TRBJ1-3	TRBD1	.	TGTGCCAGCAGCGTAGCCCAGGGGGCTGGAAACACCATATATTTT	CASSVAQGAGNTIYF
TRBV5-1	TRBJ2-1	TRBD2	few	TGCGCCAGCGCCGGGACTAGCGGTAACAATGAGCAGTTCTTC	CASAGTSGNNEQFF
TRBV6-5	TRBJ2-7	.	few	TGTGCCAGCAGGGTTCTCTACGAGCAGTACTTC	CASRVLYEQYF
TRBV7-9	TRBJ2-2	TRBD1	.	TGTGCCAGCAGCACCACGGGACAGACCGGGGAGCTGTTTTTT	CASSTTGQTGELFF
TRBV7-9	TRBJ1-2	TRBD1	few	TGTGCCAGCAGCCCGGGACAGGGCCTAGGCGGCTACACCTTC	CASSPGQGLGGYTF
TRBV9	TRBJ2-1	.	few	TGTGCCAGCAGCCAGTGGAGCTCCTACAATGAGCAGTTCTTC	CASSQWSSYNEQFF
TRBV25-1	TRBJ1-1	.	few	TGTGCCAGCAGTGAGACAGCTTTGAACACTGAAGCTTTCTTT	CASSETALNTEAFF
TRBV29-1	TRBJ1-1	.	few	TGCAGCGTTGTTGGGGCGGGCACTGAAGCTTTCTTT	CSVVGAGTEAFF
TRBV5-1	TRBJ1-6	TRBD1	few	TGCGCCAGCAGCTTGGGACAGGGGGCTACCAATTCACCCCTCCACTTT	CASSLGQGATNSPLHF
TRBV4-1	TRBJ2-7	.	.	TGCGCCAGCAGCCAGATGCTCGGGCAGGATCCCTACGAGCAGTACTTC	CASSQMLGQDPYEQYF
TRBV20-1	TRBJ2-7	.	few	TGCAGTGCTGATAAAGGGTACGAGCAGTACTTC	CSADKGYEQYF
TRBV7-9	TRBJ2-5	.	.	TGTGCCAGCAGCCCCCGGGACTCAGAGACCCAGTACTTC	CASSPRDSETQYF
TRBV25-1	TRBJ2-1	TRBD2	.	TGTGCCAGCAGCTCAGCCGGGACTAGAAATGAGCAGTTCTTC	CASSSAGTRNEQFF
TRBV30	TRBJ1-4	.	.	TGTGCCGGACTCCTTACCGGTGAAAAACTGTTTTTT	CAGLLTGEKLFF
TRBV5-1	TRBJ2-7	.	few	TGCGCCAGCAGCTTGGCTGGGGCGTGGTACGAGCAGTACTTC	CASSLAGAWYEQYF
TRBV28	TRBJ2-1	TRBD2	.	TGTGCCAGCAGCCTTGGACTAGCGGGGGGCCCCTTCTTC	CASSLGLAGGPFF
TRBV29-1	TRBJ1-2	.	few	TGCAGCGTCCCAAGGGGACGGAGGGGCTACACCTTC	CSVPRGRRGYTF
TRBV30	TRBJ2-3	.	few	TGTGCCTGGAGTCCGGCCTCCGCATCTACGCAGTATTTT	CAWSPASASTQYF
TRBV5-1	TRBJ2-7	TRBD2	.	TGCGCCAGCAGCTTGGCCGGGGAGGGTGTCGAGCAGTACTTC	CASSLAGEGVEQYF
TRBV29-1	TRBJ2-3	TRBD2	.	TGCAGCGTTGCGGGACTAACCTCAGATACGCAGTATTTT	CSVAGLTSDTQYF
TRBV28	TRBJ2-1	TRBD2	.	TGTGCCAGCAGTTTGGGGGGACTAGGGTACAATGAGCAGTTCTTC	CASSLGGLGYNEQFF
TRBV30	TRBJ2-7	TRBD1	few	TGTGCCTGGAGGACAGGGCGCGAGCAGTACTTC	CAWRTGREQYF
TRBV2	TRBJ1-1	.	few	TGTGCCAGCAGTGAAGGGCGAGACACTGAAGCTTTCTTT	CASSEGRDTEAFF
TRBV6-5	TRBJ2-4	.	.	TGTGCCAGCAGTTACTCGATGGGTCTAGCCAAAAACATTCAGTACTTC	CASSYSMGLAKNIQYF
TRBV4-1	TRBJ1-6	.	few	TGCGCCAGCAGCCAAGATAGCGTGGGAAATTCACCCCTCCACTTT	CASSQDSVGNSPLHF
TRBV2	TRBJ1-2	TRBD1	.	TGTGCCAGCAGTGAGGGGCAGGGGGGAGCCTATGGCTACACCTTC	CASSEGQGGAYGYTF
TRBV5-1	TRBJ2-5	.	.	TGCGCCAGCAGCTCGATGGGGGGCCCACAAGAGACCCAGTACTTC	CASSSMGGPQETQYF
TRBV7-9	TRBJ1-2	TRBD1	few	TGTGCCAGCAGCTGGGACAGGGGATCCTCTGGCTACACCTTC	CASSWDRGSSGYTF
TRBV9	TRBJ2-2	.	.	TGTGCCAGCAGCACACAGGGTAGGGACACCGGGGAGCTGTTTTTT	CASSTQGRDTGELFF
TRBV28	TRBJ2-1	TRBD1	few	TGTGCCAGCTCTCGGATGGGGACAGGGGTACATGAGCAGTTCTTC	CASSRMGTGVHEQFF
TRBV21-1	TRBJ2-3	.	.	TGTGCCAGCAGCCCCGGACGACGGGGAGGGGATACGCAGTATTTT	CASSPGRRGGDTQYF
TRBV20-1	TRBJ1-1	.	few	TGCAGTGCTAGTAATTCTTACTGGGCTTTCTTT	CSASNSYWAFF
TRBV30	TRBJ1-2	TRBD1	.	TGTGCCTGGAGCCCAGAGGGGGCGGGGACTTATGGCTACACCTTC	CAWSPEGAGTYGYTF
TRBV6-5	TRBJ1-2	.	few	TGTGCCACCAAGACAGGCCAAATCTATGGCTACACCTTC	CATKTGQIYGYTF
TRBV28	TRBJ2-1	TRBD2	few	TGTGCCAGCAGTTTATCCAGCGGGGCCTACAATGAGCAGTTCTTC	CASSLSSGAYNEQFF
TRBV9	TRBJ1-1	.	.	TGTGCCAGCAGCTACAGGGCGGGGACTGAAGCTTTCTTT	CASSYRAGTEAFF